These T cell receptor beta chains were read from a single sample in a study of cytomegalovirus exposure and HLA in healthy donors. TCRdb's table, derived via immunoSEQ multiplex PCR, lists solely in-frame clones and lacks some. Here the sample spans 85,000 to 120,000 clones, roughly 80% being singletons. Specimen: PBMCs. Source of these receptors: a man aged 55 to 70 in good health and CMV-seronegative. CDR3s include the opening cysteine and the closing phenylalanine or tryptophan. A D gene is named only where the DNA matches it firmly. Some rows have no size entry. The others give once, few or many, or a class for an expanded clone.

v_gene	abundance	j_gene	d_gene	CDR3nt	CDR3aa
TRBV19	-	TRBJ1-2	-	TGTGCCAGTAGTATAGACCTTCTTGTCTATGGCTACACCTTC	CASSIDLLVYGYTF
TRBV18	-	TRBJ2-7	TRBD1	TGTGCCAGCTCAAACCGGGACAGGAGCGGCTACGAGCAGTACTTC	CASSNRDRSGYEQYF
TRBV2	-	TRBJ2-1	TRBD2	TGTGCCAGCAGTGAGTATCCAGCGGGGGGCAATGAGCAGTTCTTC	CASSEYPAGGNEQFF
TRBV29-1	-	TRBJ1-1	TRBD1	TGCAGCGGGGGACAGAGGAACACTGAAGCTTTCTTT	CSGGQRNTEAFF
TRBV10-1	-	TRBJ1-2	-	TGCGCCAGCAGTGAAGCAGACGTAACGACTGATGACGATGGCTACACCTTC	CASSEADVTTDDDGYTF
TRBV7-8	-	TRBJ1-6	-	TGTGCCAGCAGCTCTTATGGGGGGGAAGGGGCACCCCTCCACTTT	CASSSYGGEGAPLHF
TRBV11-2	once	TRBJ2-5	-	TGTGCCAGCAGCTTCAAGGAGGAGACCCAGTACTTC	CASSFKEETQYF
TRBV18	once	TRBJ1-2	-	TGTGCCAGCTCACACCGCACAGAAAGCTACACCTTC	CASSHRTESYTF
TRBV4-1	-	TRBJ1-6	TRBD1	TGCGCCAGCAGCCCTACAGGGGCGCGGCGGAGGACCTATAATTCACCCCTCCACTTT	CASSPTGARRRTYNSPLHF
TRBV14	-	TRBJ2-7	-	TGTGCCAGCAGCATAAGACCGGGACAATTTTACGAGCAGTACTTC	CASSIRPGQFYEQYF
TRBV7-2	-	TRBJ2-3	TRBD2	TGTGCCAGCAGCTTAGCGGCGGGGGGCATCACAGATACGCAGTATTTT	CASSLAAGGITDTQYF
TRBV9	-	TRBJ2-5	-	TGTGCCAGCAGCCCTTCCCCCTTAACAGGTGGGACCCAGTACTTC	CASSPSPLTGGTQYF
TRBV11-3	-	TRBJ2-1	-	TGTGCCAGCAGCCGCGGAGGGGTGGGGAGTCATGAGCAGTTCTTC	CASSRGGVGSHEQFF
TRBV5-1	-	TRBJ1-2	TRBD1	TGCGCCAGCAGCTTGGCCAAGGGGGCGGGTGTCTATGGCTACACCTTC	CASSLAKGAGVYGYTF
TRBV5-1	few	TRBJ2-2	-	TGCGCCAGCAGCTTTACTAGATTCACCGGGGAGCTGTTTTTT	CASSFTRFTGELFF
TRBV5-6	-	TRBJ2-2	TRBD2	TGTGCCAGCAGCTTACTAGCGCCAACCGGGGAGCTGTTTTTT	CASSLLAPTGELFF
TRBV7-3	-	TRBJ1-5	-	TGTGCCAGCAGCTTAATCGGTGTCATCGGGCAGCCCCAGCATTTT	CASSLIGVIGQPQHF
TRBV9	-	TRBJ2-1	-	TGTGCCAGCAGCGGAGGGGGTAGCGAGCAGTTCTTC	CASSGGGSEQFF
TRBV2	-	TRBJ1-1	-	TGTGCCAGCAGTGAACGGGGGGGGGCTTTCTTT	CASSERGGAFF
TRBV30	-	TRBJ1-1	-	TGTGCCTGGAGTGGTGGGAGGGGCACTGAAGCTTTCTTT	CAWSGGRGTEAFF
TRBV5-1	-	TRBJ1-5	-	TGCGCCAGACGAACAGGGAGGGTTAGCAATCAGCCCCAGCATTTT	CARRTGRVSNQPQHF
TRBV5-1	-	TRBJ1-5	TRBD1	TGCGCCAGCAGCCTGGGGGGGGACAGTAGCAATCAGCCCCAGCATTTT	CASSLGGDSSNQPQHF
TRBV25-1	once	TRBJ1-2	TRBD1	TGTGCCAGCCGACCGACAGGGGACTATGGCTACACCTTC	CASRPTGDYGYTF
TRBV10-3	-	TRBJ1-2	TRBD1	TGTGCCATCAGTGAGTCTGGGGGACAGGGGGCTTTGAGTGGCTACACCTTC	CAISESGGQGALSGYTF
TRBV13	-	TRBJ1-3	-	TGTGCCAGCAGCTTAGCAAAAGGCAGGGAAAGAAACACCATATATTTT	CASSLAKGRERNTIYF
TRBV15	-	TRBJ1-1	TRBD1	TGTGCCACCAGCAGAGATCTTGGACAGGGGGCCTTTAACACTGAAGCTTTCTTT	CATSRDLGQGAFNTEAFF
TRBV19	-	TRBJ1-5	-	TGTGCCAGTAGTATGACTCACAATCAGCCCCAGCATTTT	CASSMTHNQPQHF
TRBV6-4	once	TRBJ2-1	TRBD1	TGTGCCAGCAGTGAAGGGACAGGGAATGAGCAGTTCTTC	CASSEGTGNEQFF
TRBV30	few	TRBJ1-1	-	TGTGCCTGGATATCTGAGTTCGACACTGAAGCTTTCTTT	CAWISEFDTEAFF
TRBV5-1	-	TRBJ2-4	TRBD1	TGCGCCAGCAGCCCAGGACAGGGTGGGAACATTCAGTACTTC	CASSPGQGGNIQYF
TRBV7-2	-	TRBJ1-6	-	TGTGCCAGCAGCTCGGAGCCGGCTAATTCACCCCTCCACTTT	CASSSEPANSPLHF
TRBV15	-	TRBJ2-7	TRBD2	TGTGCCACCAGCCGCGGGGGAACGACCTACGAGCAGTACTTC	CATSRGGTTYEQYF
TRBV11-3	-	TRBJ1-1	-	TGTGCCAGCAGCTCATCAATTCGAAGCGAAGCTTTCTTT	CASSSSIRSEAFF
TRBV5-4	-	TRBJ2-1	-	TGTGCCAGCAGTCCTCTTGGGACTGACTACAATGAGCAGTTCTTC	CASSPLGTDYNEQFF
TRBV29-1	once	TRBJ1-2	-	TGCAGCGTCCCCGAGAGTTTTAACTATGGCTACACCTTC	CSVPESFNYGYTF
TRBV9	few	TRBJ1-3	-	TGTGCCAGTAATCAGGGGTCTGGAAACACCATATATTTT	CASNQGSGNTIYF
TRBV18	-	TRBJ1-5	TRBD1	TGTGCCAGCTCACCGGGACAGTCCCATCAGCCCCAGCATTTT	CASSPGQSHQPQHF
TRBV9	-	TRBJ2-7	-	TGTGCCAGCAGCGTAGCTACCAGGGCCGAGCAGTACTTC	CASSVATRAEQYF
TRBV9	-	TRBJ1-2	TRBD1	TGTGCCAGCAGCGTGGAACAGGGGGTTAACTATGGCTACGCCTTC	CASSVEQGVNYGYAF
TRBV19	-	TRBJ2-6	-	TGTGCCAGTAGTAAGGCAGGGGCTCCCTCTGGGGCCAACGTCCTGACTTTC	CASSKAGAPSGANVLTF
TRBV7-2	-	TRBJ2-2	-	TGTGCCAGCAGCTTAGAAGGGGGTATCAACACCGGGGAGCTGTTTTTT	CASSLEGGINTGELFF
TRBV5-6	once	TRBJ1-2	-	TGTGCCAGCAGCTCACGGACAGTAAACTATGGCTACACCTTC	CASSSRTVNYGYTF
TRBV7-3	-	TRBJ1-2	TRBD1	TGTGCCAGCAGCTTAGAGGGGGCGCAAGGCTACACCTTC	CASSLEGAQGYTF
TRBV7-3	-	TRBJ2-1	TRBD2	TGTGCCAGCAGGAATGGACTAGCGGGGGAGCAGTTCTTC	CASRNGLAGEQFF
TRBV27	-	TRBJ1-2	TRBD1	TGTGCCAGCAGTTACAGGGGGAAGGGCTACACCTTC	CASSYRGKGYTF
TRBV9	once	TRBJ2-3	TRBD2	TGTGCCAGCAGCAAGGGACTAGCGGGGGTAACAGATACGCAGTATTTT	CASSKGLAGVTDTQYF
TRBV15	-	TRBJ2-1	TRBD2	TGTGCCACCAGCAGAGGCTTAGCGGGGGGAGGTGAGCAGTTCTTC	CATSRGLAGGGEQFF
TRBV30	-	TRBJ2-7	TRBD1	TGTGCCTGGATGGGACAGGGGTACCCACAGCAGTACTTC	CAWMGQGYPQQYF